The 18 T cell receptor beta chains listed next were all sequenced from one sample in a study of T cell repertoires in cytomegalovirus infection. One entry per CDR3 protein, called by TCRdb with MiXCR from the reads. The repertoire has roughly 230,000 distinct CDR3 sequences, about a sixth of them found once; the top ten carry less than 50%. Source material: CD8+ T cells from PBMCs. These receptors all come from a human donor in good health (CMV status not recorded). Some clones in this sample may be carry-over from other donors' samples.

This clonotype appeared many times. The J gene is TRBJ2-3, the V gene TRBV7-6; a weak D match, TRBD1 (6 bases). This CDR3 region has 15 residues. Trimming left V 5 bases short and J 2 bases short, with 14 bases between. CDR1 SGHVS and CDR2 FNYEAQ come from the germline V gene. The CDR3, as DNA: TGTGCCAGCAGCATGTGGACAGAGTCCACAGATACGCAGTATTTT. It yields the protein CASSMWTESTDTQYF.

The chain is built from TRBV25-1 and TRBJ1-4; 9 nucleotides agree with TRBD1. The junction had 16 bases not matched to a gene; V was cut back by 7 bases and J by 7 bases. The CDR3 totals 17 residues. CDR1 is MGHDK, CDR2 SYGVNS, per germline. CDR3 coding DNA: TGTGCCAGCATTGGGGGGACAGGGCCCCGCTCGCTTGAAAAACTGTTTTTT. It yields the protein CASIGGTGPRSLEKLFF.

This clonotype has just a few counts. The J gene is TRBJ2-7, the V gene TRBV12-3 or TRBV12-4; D is uncertain. V lost 6 bases to trimming and J lost 7 bases, with 16 bases between them. The CDR3 contains 13 residues. The CDR3 is CASSPKAVREQYF. CDR3 sequence (DNA): TGTGCCAGCAGCCCTAAGGCAGTCAGGGAGCAGTACTTC.

V is TRBV6-5 and J is TRBJ1-1, with 8 bases identical to TRBD1. The length of the CDR3 is 16 residues. After removal of 2 bases from V and 0 bases from J, the junction contained 5 bases not matched to a gene. Germline V gene lookup returns CDR1 MNHEY and CDR2 SVGAGI. CDR3: CASSYPGQGLNTEAFF. As DNA, the CDR3 is TGTGCCAGCAGTTACCCAGGACAGGGCTTGAACACTGAAGCTTTCTTT.

This chain uses TRBV29-1 with TRBJ2-1, with 12 bases identical to TRBD2. J was trimmed by 0 bases and V by 4 bases; bases with no gene match: 7. CDR1 SQVTM and CDR2 ANQGSEA come from the germline V gene. The CDR3 runs 17 residues. CDR3 loop: CSVAGLAGPSSYNEQFF. The CDR3 coding sequence is TGCAGCGTTGCGGGACTAGCGGGCCCGAGCTCCTACAATGAGCAGTTCTTC.

This clonotype was counted many times. The chain uses TRBV15 and TRBJ1-1, with D possibly being TRBD1 (5 bases). The CDR3 extends over 15 amino acids. The V end lost 3 bases, the J end lost 4 bases, and 15 bases lay between the germline ends. Looked up from germline, CDR1 is LNHNV and CDR2 is YYDKDF (reference sequence). The CDR3 sequence is CATSRGGRGGTEAFF. Here the CDR3 DNA reads TGTGCCACCAGCAGGGGGGGGAGAGGCGGCACTGAAGCTTTCTTT. Based on the CDR3 plus reference TRBV15 and TRBJ1-1, the full variable domain is DAMVIQNPRYQVTQFGKPVTLSCSQTLNHNVMYWYQQKSSQAPKLLFHYYDKDFNNEADTPDNFQSRRPNTSFCFLDIRSPGLGDTAMYLCATSRGGRGGTEAFFGQGTRLTVV.

This clonotype was observed a few times. The genes are TRBV9 and TRBJ2-6, with 8 bases aligning to TRBD2. This CDR3 is 19 amino acids long. CDR1 and CDR2 from the germline V gene are SGDLS and YYNGEE. J was trimmed by 1 base and V by 3 bases; bases with no gene match: 12. CDR3 sequence: CASSATRRGGGSGANVLTF. The CDR3 DNA is TGTGCCAGCAGCGCCACCCGACGGGGGGGTGGATCTGGGGCCAACGTCCTGACTTTC. Combining the CDR3 with reference TRBV9 and TRBJ2-6 gives the whole variable domain DSGVTQTPKHLITATGQRVTLRCSPRSGDLSVYWYQQSLDQGLQFLIQYYNGEERAKGNILERFSAQQFPDLHSELNLSSLELGDSALYFCASSATRRGGGSGANVLTFGAGSRLTVL.

The V and J genes are TRBV9 and TRBJ1-1; 7 nucleotides agree with TRBD1. The CDR3 length is 14 residues. V was pared by 4 bases and J by 5 bases, with 8 bases of the junction left unmatched. Germline V CDR1 and CDR2: SGDLS, YYNGEE. In DNA, the CDR3 is TGTGCCAGCAGCCCTTGGGACAGTGAAACTGAAGCTTTCTTT. Translation: CASSPWDSETEAFF.

This clonotype was seen a single time. A much more abundant neighbour one base away suggests this may be a read error. CDR3 in amino acids: CATSIDSPVLNTEAFF. As DNA, the CDR3 is TGTGCCACTTCAATAGACAGCCCTGTTCTGAACACTGAAGCTTTCTTT. The chain is built from TRBV6-1 and TRBJ1-1; perhaps TRBD1 as D (5 bases). Per the germline V gene, CDR1 is MNHNS and CDR2 is SASEGT. Trimming shortened V by 10 bases and J by 0 bases, and 21 bases separated the two germline ends. This CDR3 comprises 16 residues.

This clonotype came up a few times. V and J are TRBV29-1 and TRBJ2-1, with TRBD2 matching over 15 bases. J was trimmed by 4 bases and V by 6 bases; bases with no gene match: 7. This CDR3 spans 16 amino acids. CDR1 is SQVTM and CDR2 is ANQGSEA in the germline V gene. The CDR3 nucleotides read TGCAGCGTAGCCGGGACTAGCGGGGGGTTTTACAATGAGCAGTTCTTC. Amino acids: CSVAGTSGGFYNEQFF.

This clonotype was observed at least ten times. The V gene is TRBV4-1, the J gene TRBJ1-1; D remains unclear. CDR1 MGHRA and CDR2 YSYEKL come from the germline V gene. Trimming left V 2 bases short and J 1 base short, with 5 bases between. This CDR3 is 13 amino acids long. CDR3 bases: TGCGCCAGCAGCCAACAGACGAACACTGAAGCTTTCTTT. Amino acid sequence: CASSQQTNTEAFF.

The chain uses TRBV29-1 and TRBJ1-1; 7 nucleotides line up with TRBD1. Per germline, CDR1 SQVTM and CDR2 ANQGSEA. J gave up 5 bases and V 2 bases, and 11 bases lay outside the gene matches. This CDR3 has 15 amino acids. CDR3 coding DNA: TGCAGCGTTGAAAAGGGGGCAGCGGGTAAGACTGAAGCTTTCTTT. Its protein product is CSVEKGAAGKTEAFF. Full variable domain (remainder filled in from reference TRBV29-1 and TRBJ1-1): SAVISQKPSRDICQRGTSLTIQCQVDSQVTMMFWYRQQPGQSLTLIATANQGSEATYESGFVIDKFPISRPNLTFSTLTVSNMSPEDSSIYLCSVEKGAAGKTEAFFGQGTRLTVV.

The sample holds a few counts of this clonotype. The chain employs TRBV20-1 and TRBJ2-1, with TRBD2 matching over 14 bases. The CDR3 has 16 amino acids. The ends lost 3 bases at V and 2 bases at J; junction bases unmatched: 3. Germline lookup yields CDR1 DFQATT and CDR2 SNEGSKA (reference sequence). CDR3 amino acids: CSASGLAGGTYNEQFF. For the CDR3, the DNA is TGCAGTGCTAGCGGACTAGCGGGGGGTACCTACAATGAGCAGTTCTTC.

The chain couples TRBV6-2 or TRBV6-3 to TRBJ1-4; D is unclear. The germline V gene encodes CDR1 MNHEY and CDR2 SVGEGT. The V gene lost 2 bases and the J gene lost 5 bases, with 6 bases spanning the gap. The CDR3 totals 13 residues. The CDR3: CASSYGRNEKLFF. The CDR3 nucleotides read TGTGCCAGCAGTTACGGAAGGAATGAAAAACTGTTTTTT.

J is TRBJ2-1 and V is TRBV20-1; TRBD2 aligns across 12 bases. This CDR3 region has 17 residues. Unmatched junction bases numbered 10, after V lost 6 bases and J lost 1 base. Germline V gives CDR1 DFQATT, CDR2 SNEGSKA (reference sequence). CDR3 residues: CSAHSSGGAMSYNEQFF. The CDR3 DNA reads as TGCAGTGCGCATTCTAGCGGGGGGGCGATGTCCTACAATGAGCAGTTCTTC.

The chain carries TRBV20-1 and TRBJ1-2; unclear D gene. Germline lookup yields CDR1 DFQATT and CDR2 SNEGSKA (reference sequence). Trimming took off 1 base at V and 6 bases at J, with 18 bases between the two ends. There are 15 residues in the CDR3. The CDR3 here is CSARAPDGGGNGYTF. The CDR3 bases are TGCAGTGCTAGAGCCCCCGACGGAGGAGGGAATGGCTACACCTTC.

Many counts were recorded for this clonotype. The chain recombines TRBV7-6 with TRBJ2-1; possibly TRBD1 or TRBD2 for D (5 bases each). Germline lookup yields CDR1 SGHVS and CDR2 FNYEAQ. The CDR3 sequence is 15 residues long. V was pared by 1 base and J by 3 bases, with 10 bases between. The CDR3 spells CASSLGDGFYNEQFF. The DNA of the CDR3 is TGTGCCAGCAGCTTAGGGGACGGCTTCTACAATGAGCAGTTCTTC.

In the case of this clonotype: A much larger clone differs from this one at a single base, so this may be a read error. V and J are TRBV7-2 and TRBJ1-2; D is unclear. The CDR3 loop spans 13 amino acids. In germline, CDR1 is SGHTA, CDR2 FQGNSA. CDR3 loop: CVSSFQNSDGYTF. The DNA for the CDR3 is TGTGTCAGCAGCTTCCAAAACAGTGATGGCTACACCTTC. The full variable domain, its missing parts supplied by reference TRBV7-2 and TRBJ1-2, is GAGVSQSPSNKVTEKGKDVELRCDPISGHTALYWYRQSLGQGLEFLIYFQGNSAPDKSGLPSDRFSAERTGGSVSTLTIQRTQQEDSAVYLCVSSFQNSDGYTFGSGTRLTVV.